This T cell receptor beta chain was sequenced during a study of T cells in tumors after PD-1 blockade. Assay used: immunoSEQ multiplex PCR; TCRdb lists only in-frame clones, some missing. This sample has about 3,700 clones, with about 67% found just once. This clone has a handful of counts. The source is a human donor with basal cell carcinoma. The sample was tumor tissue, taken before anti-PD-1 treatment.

CDR3 in amino acids: CASSLEDRVEQPQHF. The CDR3 DNA is TGTGCCAGCAGCTTAGAAGACAGGGTGGAGCAGCCCCAGCATTTT. This sequence joins TRBV7-2 and TRBJ1-5; 7 bases map to TRBD1. The CDR3 loop spans 15 amino acids. J lost 7 bases, V lost 1 base, and 7 bases had no gene match. Per germline, CDR1 SGHTA and CDR2 FQGNSA.